This TCR beta chain was sequenced for a study of CD8 T cells in ankylosing spondylitis. As the method for making TCR beta libraries, quantitative 5'-RACE with molecular barcodes was used. TCRdb re-derived calls from the 5' RACE reads in MiXCR, one entry per CDR3 protein. In the table there are 110,000 to 150,000 distinct CDR3 sequences, roughly 8.3% of which are singletons. At least ten counts were recorded for this clonotype. Its specificity is not known. The germline V gene encodes CDR1 SGHRS and CDR2 YFSETQ. Trimming stripped 2 bases from V and 1 base from J, with 9 bases between. CDR3 length: 14 amino acids. Study-wide points: Significant enrichment of disease-linked clones was reported in matched ankylosing spondylitis synovial fluid. Reactive arthritis synovial fluid and blood previously showed some of these motif variants.

Sequencing was performed on synovial fluid, either unsorted or a sorted T cell fraction (not recorded which). The chain combines TRBV5-1 with TRBJ1-1; the D is unclear. This receptor was identified in a male donor with ankylosing spondylitis. CDR3 sequence (DNA): TGCGCCAGCAGCTTCGCCAGCCCGAACACTGAAGCTTTCTTT. Translated, it gives CASSFASPNTEAFF.